These 13 T cell receptor beta chains were sequenced from one sample in a study of blood T cell repertoires in COVID-19 (dated by TCRdb to between 2020 and 2021). The method was the immunoSEQ multiplex PCR assay. As stored in TCRdb, this immuneACCESS dataset retains in-frame rearrangements with V and J assigned. A fraction of the clones does not appear; measured against another copy, unresolved V genes explain less than half of the discrepancy, and the remainder lacks a known reason. Across this sample there are some 290,000 clones, with 90% seen only once. The top ten hold roughly 3.9% of the sample. Input material: PBMCs or T cells enriched from blood (not recorded which). These TCRs come from a woman younger than 45 who had been exposed to COVID-19.

This chain connects TRBV18 to TRBJ1-3; TRBD1 is a possible D gene (5 bases). The CDR3 length is 17 residues. The germline gives CDR1 KGHSH, CDR2 LQKENI. Trimming shortened V by 2 bases and J by 0 bases, and 14 bases separated the two germline ends. Here the CDR3 DNA reads TGTGCCAGCTCACCAACTCCGGGGGATCCCTCTGGAAACACCATATATTTT. It specifies CASSPTPGDPSGNTIYF.

Details on this clone: Other DNA sequences in the same sample also yield this CDR3. V gene TRBV7-2 combines with J gene TRBJ2-7; 9 bases are a match to TRBD1. CDR1 is SGHTA and CDR2 is FQGNSA in the germline V gene. CDR3 size: 14 residues. J lost 3 bases, V lost 5 bases, and 5 bases had no gene match. CDR3 nucleotide sequence: TGTGCCAGCAGCCTCGTGGGACAGGGCTACGAGCAGTACTTC. Translated, it gives CASSLVGQGYEQYF.

The rearrangement joins TRBV5-1 to TRBJ1-1; possibly TRBD1 for D (6 bases). V was shortened by 2 bases and J by 10 bases, with 12 bases between the two germline ends. The CDR3 is made up of 12 amino acids. Germline-derived CDR1 and CDR2 are SGHRS and YFSETQ. The CDR3 protein is CASSFDAGAAFF. CDR3 in DNA: TGCGCCAGCAGCTTTGATGCAGGGGCAGCTTTCTTT.

The V call is TRBV18, the J call TRBJ2-7, with 7 bases identical to TRBD1. J gave up 3 bases and V 6 bases, and 8 bases lay outside the gene matches. The germline CDR1 and CDR2 sequences are KGHSH and LQKENI. This CDR3 has 14 amino acids. The CDR3 DNA is TGTGCCAGCTCCATTCGACAGGGCGGCTACGAGCAGTACTTC. Protein sequence: CASSIRQGGYEQYF.

CDR3 region: CASSLVEGPLTF. In DNA form, the CDR3 reads TGTGCCAGCAGCTTGGTGGAGGGGCCACTGACTTTC. The chain uses TRBV5-4 and TRBJ2-6; perhaps TRBD2 as D (6 bases). This CDR3 comprises 12 residues. The ends were cut back, 0 bases at V and 16 bases at J, with 11 bases in the middle. Germline V gene sequence: CDR1 SGHNT, CDR2 YYREEE (reference sequence).

The chain carries TRBV6-5 and TRBJ2-5, with a possible D match to TRBD1 (6 bases). The ends were cut back, 0 bases at V and 4 bases at J, with 15 bases in the middle. Germline-derived CDR1 and CDR2 are MNHEY and SVGAGI. The CDR3 loop spans 16 amino acids. The CDR3 DNA reads as TGTGCCAGCAGTTACTCCTCCGGCAGGGGATTAGAGACCCAGTACTTC. Translating gives CASSYSSGRGLETQYF.

DNA of the CDR3: TGTGCCAGCAGCCCGGAGCCCGGACTAGCGGGGTATACCCAGTACTTC. Amino acid sequence: CASSPEPGLAGYTQYF. The chain combines TRBV7-2 with TRBJ2-5; TRBD2 matches 12 bases. Trimming at V came to 5 bases and at J to 8 bases, leaving 12 bases not matched to a gene. The CDR3 consists of 16 residues. CDR1 is SGHTA and CDR2 is FQGNSA in the germline V gene.

The gene calls are TRBV5-5 and TRBJ2-1, with D possibly matching TRBD2 (7 bases). The CDR3 covers 14 residues. V lost 5 bases to trimming and J lost 2 bases, with 11 bases between them. Germline CDR1 and CDR2: SGHKS and YYEKEE (reference sequence). CDR3 coding DNA: TGTGCCAGCAGGGCCGGGGGGCCCTACAATGAGCAGTTCTTC. Translated, it gives CASRAGGPYNEQFF.

This clone was counted a single time. This rearrangement joins TRBV11-2 to TRBJ2-7, with 9 nucleotides matching TRBD2. The CDR3 runs 15 residues. The J segment lost 6 bases and the V segment lost 4 bases, leaving 10 bases of the junction unmatched. Germline V lookup: CDR1 SGHAT, CDR2 FQNNGV. CDR3 amino acids: CASSYLGLAGTEQYF. The CDR3 DNA sequence: TGTGCCAGCAGCTACCTTGGGCTAGCGGGGACCGAGCAGTACTTC.

The chain employs TRBV19 and TRBJ2-7, with 10 bases aligning to TRBD2. Trimming removed 5 bases from V and 2 bases from J; junction bases left unmatched: 3. The CDR3 spans 14 residues. CDR1 LNHDA and CDR2 SQIVND come from the germline V gene (reference sequence). CDR3 coding DNA: TGTGCCAGTAGTGTACTAGCGGGGACCTACGAGCAGTACTTC. This gives the protein CASSVLAGTYEQYF.

The chain is built from TRBV7-2 and TRBJ1-1; the D gene is possibly TRBD1 (5 bases). Trimming stripped 4 bases from V and 6 bases from J, with 18 bases between. CDR3 length equals 15 residues. CDR1 SGHTA and CDR2 FQGNSA come from the germline V gene. For the CDR3, the DNA is TGTGCCAGCAGCTCCAAGCCGGGGGGAGGGCCTGAAGCTTTCTTT. This codes for CASSSKPGGGPEAFF.

This rearrangement joins TRBV5-6 to TRBJ1-6; D unclear. CDR3 length: 13 amino acids. With 4 bases removed from V and 7 bases from J, the gap between germline ends came to 9 bases. Germline loops: CDR1 SGHDT, CDR2 YYEEEE. The CDR3 loop reads CASSSTPNSPLHF. As DNA, the CDR3 is TGTGCCAGCAGCAGCACTCCCAATTCACCCCTCCACTTT.

In this sample, this clone turned up once. The V call is TRBV20-1, the J call TRBJ2-7; the D gene is possibly TRBD2 (6 bases). The germline V and J ends were trimmed by 3 bases and 7 bases, with 13 bases remaining between them. CDR1 is DFQATT and CDR2 is SNEGSKA in the germline V gene (reference sequence). The CDR3 runs to 12 residues. The CDR3 reads CSASYSSEEQYF. CDR3 DNA sequence: TGCAGTGCTAGTTACTCTAGCGAAGAGCAGTACTTC.